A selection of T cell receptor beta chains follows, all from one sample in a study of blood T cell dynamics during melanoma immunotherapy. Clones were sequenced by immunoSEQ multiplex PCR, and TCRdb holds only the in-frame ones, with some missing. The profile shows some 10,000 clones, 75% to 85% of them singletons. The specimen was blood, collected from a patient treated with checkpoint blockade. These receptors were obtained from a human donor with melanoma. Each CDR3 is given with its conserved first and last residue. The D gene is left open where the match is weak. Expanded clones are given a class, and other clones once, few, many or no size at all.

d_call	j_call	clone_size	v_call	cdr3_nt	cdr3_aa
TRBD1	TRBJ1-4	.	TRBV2	TGTGCCAGCAATAGACAGGGAGGAAATGAAAAACTGTTTTTT	CASNRQGGNEKLFF
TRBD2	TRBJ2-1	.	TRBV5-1	TGCGCCAGCAGCTTTCTAGCGGGAGCTCGATACAATGAGCAGTTCTTC	CASSFLAGARYNEQFF
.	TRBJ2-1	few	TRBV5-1	TGCGCCAGCAGCTTGGGGGGTGCTAGCGACGGATACAATGAGCAGTTCTTC	CASSLGGASDGYNEQFF
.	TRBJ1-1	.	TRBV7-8	TGTGCCAGCAGCTTCAGCCTGAACACTGAAGCTTTCTTT	CASSFSLNTEAFF
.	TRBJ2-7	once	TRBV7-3	TGTGCCAGCAGCCTCTCACTTGCGGCAGACTACGAGCAGTACTTC	CASSLSLAADYEQYF
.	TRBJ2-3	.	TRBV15	TGTGCCACCAGCAGAGAGGGCAGGGTGAAGGATCCGCAGTATTTT	CATSREGRVKDPQYF
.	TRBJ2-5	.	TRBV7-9	TGTGCCAGCAGCGCTAGACACGGGGGAGAGACCCAGTACTTC	CASSARHGGETQYF
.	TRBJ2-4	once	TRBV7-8	TGTGCCAGCAGCCCCAGCTTTGGTGACATTCAGTACTTC	CASSPSFGDIQYF
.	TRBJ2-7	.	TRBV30	TGTGCCTGGGGCCGGGACGGGTTCGCCGAGCAGTACTTC	CAWGRDGFAEQYF
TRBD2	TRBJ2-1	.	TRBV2	TGTGCCAGCAGTGATTTACTCACTAGCGACGCGTTCTTC	CASSDLLTSDAFF
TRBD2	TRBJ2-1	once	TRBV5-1	TGCGCCAGCAGCTCCGGGACTAGCGGGACGACAATATACAATGAGCAGTTCTTC	CASSSGTSGTTIYNEQFF
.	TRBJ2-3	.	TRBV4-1	TGCGCCAGCAGCCAAGATTTACTAGTCAGGGATACGCAGTATTTT	CASSQDLLVRDTQYF
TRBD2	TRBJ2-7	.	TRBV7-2	TGTGCCAGCAGCTTAGATAGCGGGAGAAGGTACGAGCAGTACTTC	CASSLDSGRRYEQYF
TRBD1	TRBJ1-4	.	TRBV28	TGTGCCAGCAGTTTCCCTCTGGGGACAGGGGGAACTAATGAAAAACTGTTTTTT	CASSFPLGTGGTNEKLFF
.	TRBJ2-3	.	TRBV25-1	TGTGCCAGCAGTGTCACAGATACGCAGTATTTT	CASSVTDTQYF
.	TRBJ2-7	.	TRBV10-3	TGTGCCATAGGGACGGAGTACGAGCAGTACTTC	CAIGTEYEQYF
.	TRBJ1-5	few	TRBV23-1	TGCGCCAGCAGTCGGGATCCGAATCAGCCCCAGCATTTT	CASSRDPNQPQHF
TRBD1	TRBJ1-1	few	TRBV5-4	TGTGCCAGCGGGGGACAGACGAACACTGAAGCTTTCTTT	CASGGQTNTEAFF
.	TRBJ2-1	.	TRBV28	TGTGCCATAAGGGGGGTTTACAATGAGCAGTTCTTC	CAIRGVYNEQFF
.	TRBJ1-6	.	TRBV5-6	TGTGCCAGCAGCTTCTACGGGGGTCGTAATTCACCCCTCCACTTT	CASSFYGGRNSPLHF
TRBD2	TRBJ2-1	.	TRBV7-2	TGTGCCAGCAGCTTAGGGCCGGGACTAGCGGTTTACAATGAGCAGTTCTTC	CASSLGPGLAVYNEQFF
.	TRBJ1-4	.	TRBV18	TGTGCCAGCTCACCAGCGTGGGGGGCAACTAATGAAAAACTGTTTTTT	CASSPAWGATNEKLFF
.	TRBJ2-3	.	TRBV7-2	TGTGCCAGCACTGAGAGGCTTATAGACACAGATACGCAGTATTTT	CASTERLIDTDTQYF
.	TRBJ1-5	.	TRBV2	TGTGCCAGCAGTGTTGGGTCCCTGGGGATGCAGCCCCAGCATTTT	CASSVGSLGMQPQHF
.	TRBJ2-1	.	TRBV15	TGTGCCACCAGCAGAGATTGGCCGGAAGGTGAGCAGTTCTTC	CATSRDWPEGEQFF
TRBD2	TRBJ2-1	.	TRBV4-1	TGCGCCAGCAGCTTGGGACTAGCGGGAATCAATGAGCAGTTCTTC	CASSLGLAGINEQFF
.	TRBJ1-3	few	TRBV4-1	TGCGCCAGCAGCCAAGTCTGGGATGTCTCTGGAAACACCATATATTTT	CASSQVWDVSGNTIYF
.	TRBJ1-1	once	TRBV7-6	TGTGCCAGCATCCAGAACACTGAAGCTTTCTTT	CASIQNTEAFF